These 13 T cell receptor beta chains were sequenced from one sample in a study of glioma-infiltrating T cells. Using RNA template, CDR3s of TCR alpha and beta were amplified with iRepertoire arm-PCR. TCRdb recomputed calls from the multiplex PCR reads with MiXCR, one row per CDR3 protein. The sample consists of approximately 190,000 distinct CDR3 sequences, approximately 30% of them appearing once. Input material: glioma tissue, nonneoplastic brain tissue, or PBMCs (not recorded which). All receptors derive from a human donor with low-grade glioma or glioblastoma, undergoing nonglioma brain surgery, or in good health (not recorded which).

There are many counts of this clonotype. This sequence joins TRBV11-1 and TRBJ2-1, with a weak D call TRBD1 (5 bases). The CDR3 sequence is 16 residues long. Trimming removed 0 bases at V and 7 bases at J, with 16 bases between. CDR1 is SGHAT, CDR2 FQDESV, per germline (reference sequence). In DNA form, the CDR3 reads TGTGCCAGCAGCTTAGCCCAATGGCAGGGTAGGAATGAGCAGTTCTTC. Its translation is CASSLAQWQGRNEQFF.

As regards this clonotype: A single base separates this from a much larger clone, so it may be a read error. This sequence joins TRBV11-2 and TRBJ2-7; 9 nucleotides match TRBD1. This CDR3 spans 16 amino acids. Looked up from germline, CDR1 is SGHAT and CDR2 is FQNNGV. The CDR3 region has the DNA TGTGCCAGCAGCCAGGACCACAGGGGGCCCTCCTACGGGCAGTACTTC. As protein: CASSQDHRGPSYGQYF.

There are many counts of this clonotype. V gene TRBV19 combines with J gene TRBJ2-5, with TRBD2 as a possible D gene (5 bases). There are 14 residues in the CDR3. Per germline, CDR1 LNHDA and CDR2 SQIVND (reference sequence). Trimming removed 6 bases at V and 2 bases at J, with 13 bases between. CDR3 bases: TGTGCCAGTAGCGAACCTTGGGAGCAAGAGACCCAGTACTTC. The encoded protein is CASSEPWEQETQYF.

This clonotype was counted at least ten times. V usage is TRBV28 and J usage is TRBJ1-6; D is undetermined. The CDR3 is 10 amino acids. Germline CDR1 is MDHEN and CDR2 is SYDVKM. V dropped 4 bases and J dropped 14 bases, with 6 bases sitting between them. The CDR3 sequence is CASSSITLHF. Here the CDR3 DNA reads TGTGCCAGCAGTTCTATCACCCTCCACTTT. The full variable domain, completed using reference TRBV28 and TRBJ1-6, is DVKVTQSSRYLVKRTGEKVFLECVQDMDHENMFWYRQDPGLGLRLIYFSYDVKMKEKGDIPEGYSVSREKKERFSLILESASTNQTSMYLCASSSITLHFGNGTRLTVT.

In this sample, this clonotype turned up many times. J is TRBJ2-3 and V is TRBV27; TRBD1 aligns across 12 bases. The germline CDR1 and CDR2 sequences are MNHEY and SMNVEV (reference sequence). V lost 6 bases to trimming and J lost 4 bases; unmatched junction nucleotides: 5. The CDR3 runs to 15 residues. In DNA form, the CDR3 reads TGTGCCAGCAGGGGGACAGGGGGCTGGGCAGATACGCAGTATTTT. Protein product: CASRGTGGWADTQYF.

This clonotype was counted many times. The chain carries TRBV7-2 and TRBJ1-3; 9 bases are shared with TRBD1. The CDR3 loop spans 17 amino acids. Germline V gene lookup returns CDR1 SGHTA and CDR2 FQGNSA. V lost 1 base, J lost 3 bases, and 7 bases stayed unmatched. CDR3 coding DNA: TGTGCCAGCAGCTTAGATGGGACAGGGTCTATTGGAAACACCATATATTTT. Amino acid sequence: CASSLDGTGSIGNTIYF.

The gene calls are TRBV5-6 and TRBJ2-1; TRBD2 matches 16 bases. The CDR3 has 16 amino acids. V shed 1 base, J shed 9 bases, and the junction held 4 bases outside the gene matches. Germline V gene sequence: CDR1 SGHDT, CDR2 YYEEEE. In DNA, the CDR3 is TGTGCCAGCAGCTTGACCGGGACTAGCGGGAGGGGTGAGCAGTTCTTC. It yields the protein CASSLTGTSGRGEQFF.

This clonotype was observed at least ten times. The rearrangement uses TRBV10-3 and TRBJ1-5, with 8 nucleotides matching TRBD1. The junction had 5 bases not matched to a gene; V was cut back by 7 bases and J by 3 bases. Germline V gene data show CDR1 as ENHRY and CDR2 as SYGVKD. The CDR3 is made up of 14 amino acids. The CDR3 coding sequence is TGTGCCATCATAAGACAGGGGACCAATCAGCCCCAGCATTTT. Translated, it gives CAIIRQGTNQPQHF.

This clonotype was seen repeatedly, ten times or more. The chain links TRBV4-1 to TRBJ2-2; D is perhaps TRBD2 (6 bases). The germline gives CDR1 MGHRA, CDR2 YSYEKL. The CDR3 is 15 amino acids. V lost 3 bases and J lost 4, with 12 bases in between. The chain's CDR3 is CASSQYTSRTGELFF. The DNA for the CDR3 is TGCGCCAGCAGCCAGTACACTAGCCGCACCGGGGAGCTGTTTTTT.

The table lists this clonotype with many counts. The chain joins TRBV20-1 to TRBJ1-3; 7 bases line up with TRBD1. V shed 1 base, J shed 3 bases, and the junction held 9 bases outside the gene matches. This CDR3 contains 16 residues. The V gene's germline CDR1 is DFQATT and CDR2 SNEGSKA (reference sequence). The CDR3 spells CSARVNRGASGNTIYF. The CDR3 DNA reads TGCAGTGCTAGAGTTAACAGGGGTGCCAGTGGAAACACCATATATTTT.

Concerning this clonotype: A much more abundant neighbour one base away suggests this may be a read error. The chain links TRBV7-2 to TRBJ2-7; 10 nucleotides line up with TRBD2. This CDR3 contains 15 residues. Germline loops: CDR1 SGHTA, CDR2 FQGNSA. The junction had 3 bases not matched to a gene; V was cut back by 0 bases and J by 4 bases. DNA of the CDR3: TGTGCCAGCAGCTTAGCGTCTAGCGGGGGTTACGAGCAGTACTTC. It encodes CASSLASSGGYEQYF. The full variable domain, in which reference TRBV7-2 and TRBJ2-7 provide the parts outside the CDR3, is GAGVSQSPSNKVTEKGKDVELRCDPISGHTALYWYRQSLGQGLEFLIYFQGNSAPDKSGLPSDRFSAERTGGSVSTLTIQRTQQEDSAVYLCASSLASSGGYEQYFGPGTRLTVT.

This rearrangement joins TRBV6-1 to TRBJ2-5; 7 bases map to TRBD1. The J segment lost 5 bases and the V segment lost 6 bases, leaving 15 bases of the junction unmatched. CDR3 length: 16 residues. The germline gives CDR1 MNHNS, CDR2 SASEGT. The CDR3 coding sequence is TGTGCCAGCAGCAATTTAAGACAGGGTCGATGGGAGACCCAGTACTTC. It yields the protein CASSNLRQGRWETQYF.

This clonotype was seen ten or more times. For the CDR3, the DNA is TGTGCCAGCAGCTTGGGTCCGGGACAGGGGCTTAACTATGGCTACACCTTC. This sequence encodes CASSLGPGQGLNYGYTF. The chain is built from TRBV27 and TRBJ1-2; 10 nucleotides align to TRBD1. The CDR3 is 17 residues long. J was trimmed by 1 base and V by 6 bases; bases with no gene match: 11. Germline V gene lookup returns CDR1 MNHEY and CDR2 SMNVEV (reference sequence).